The sequence of this T cell receptor (beta chain) was determined in a study of T cells in Graves' hyperthyroidism and ophthalmopathy. Diagnosing involved the use of clinical symptoms, serum thyroxine and TRAb, thyroid ultrasound and orbital computed tomography. Amplified regions were TCR beta CDR3 sequences from RNA transcripts. A set of HTBI primers served as the primers for a first-round RT-PCR of the TCR CDR3. TCRdb reanalysed the multiplex PCR reads using MiXCR and keeps one entry per CDR3 protein. Seen here are 450,000 to 700,000 distinct CDR3 sequences, about 45% observed once, and the top ten hold around 19%. Germline V lookup: CDR1 SGHNT, CDR2 YYREEE (reference sequence). There are 12 residues in the CDR3. The study's findings and limits: In blood, most of the thyroid clonotypes expanded above 0.001 were also present.

A note on this clonotype: Its cognate antigen is unknown. Its ends do not fully match the called genes, so a read error is possible.

The origin of this receptor is an adult woman with Graves' disease, either hyperthyroidism or ophthalmopathy (not recorded which). Specimen: peripheral blood or thyroid tissue (not recorded which). V is TRBV5-4 and J is TRBJ1-2; no clear D. The CDR3 region has the DNA TGTGCCAGCAGCTTGAGTCTAGCGGAAGTGGCCTTC. Amino acid sequence: CASSLSLAEVAF.